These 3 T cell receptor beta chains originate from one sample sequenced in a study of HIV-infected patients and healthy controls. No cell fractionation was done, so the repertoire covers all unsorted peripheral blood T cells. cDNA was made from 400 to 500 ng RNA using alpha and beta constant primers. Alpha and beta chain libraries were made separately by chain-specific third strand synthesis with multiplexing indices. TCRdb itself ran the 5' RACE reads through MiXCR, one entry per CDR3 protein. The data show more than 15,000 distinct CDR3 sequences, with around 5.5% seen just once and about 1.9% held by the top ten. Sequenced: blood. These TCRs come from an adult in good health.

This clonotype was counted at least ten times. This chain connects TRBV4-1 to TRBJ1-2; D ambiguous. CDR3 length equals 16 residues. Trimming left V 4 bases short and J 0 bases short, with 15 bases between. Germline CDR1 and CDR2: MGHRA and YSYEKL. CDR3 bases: TGCGCCAGCAGCCCGACCCCCCAATATGCTAACTATGGCTACACCTTC. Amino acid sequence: CASSPTPQYANYGYTF.

Here the CDR3 DNA reads TGTGCCAGCAGTATACCCAGTGGGACCCCAGATACGCAGTATTTT. This gives the protein CASSIPSGTPDTQYF. The chain employs TRBV13 and TRBJ2-3; D possibly uses TRBD1 or TRBD2 (5 bases each). CDR1 and CDR2 from the germline V gene are PRHDT and FYEKMQ (reference sequence). The CDR3 runs to 15 residues. The V end was cut by 6 bases, the J end by 4 bases, with 17 bases between.

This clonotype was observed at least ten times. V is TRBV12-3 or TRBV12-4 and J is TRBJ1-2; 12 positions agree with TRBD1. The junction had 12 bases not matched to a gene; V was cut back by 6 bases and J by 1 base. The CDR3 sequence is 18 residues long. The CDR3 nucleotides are TGTGCCAGCAGCGCAAAAGGGACAGGGGGCCCTGTTAACTATGGCTACACCTTC. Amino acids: CASSAKGTGGPVNYGYTF.